These T cell receptor beta chains were read from a single sample in a study of blood T cells in healthy people across ages. TCRdb redid the calling of the 5' RACE reads with MiXCR, one entry per CDR3 protein. This sample carries 800,000 or so distinct CDR3 sequences, approximately 67% of them seen once, and the ten largest clones take around 30%. The material sequenced was blood. The receptors here all came from a man under 40 in good health. CDR3s include the opening cysteine and the closing phenylalanine or tryptophan. D genes are given only for firm matches. Size tells how often a clone was seen (once, few, many) or the class of an expanded clone, and some rows leave it out.

>TRBV30|TRBJ2-7|-|-
TGTGCCTGGAGGCCTAGCTCCTACGAGCAGTACTTC
CAWRPSSYEQYF
>TRBV4-2|TRBJ2-5|-|-
TGTGCCAGCAGCCAAGAGATATTAGGGTGGACCCAGTACTTC
CASSQEILGWTQYF
>TRBV4-3|TRBJ2-1|-|few
TGCGCCAGCAGCCAAGGCCCCCGACAGCACAATGAGCAGTTCTTC
CASSQGPRQHNEQFF
>TRBV7-9|TRBJ2-7|-|-
TGTGCCAGCAGCTCATCCCCCCGCCTGGGGAAGCCCTACGAGCAGTACTTC
CASSSSPRLGKPYEQYF
>TRBV5-6|TRBJ2-1|TRBD2|few
TGTGCCAGCAGCTCGGTCAGCGGGGTGGTTGCCTACAATGAGCAGTTCTTC
CASSSVSGVVAYNEQFF
>TRBV12-3/TRBV12-4|TRBJ2-3|-|-
TGTGCCAGCAGACTCCCAACGACCTCTACGCAGTATTTT
CASRLPTTSTQYF
>TRBV7-8|TRBJ1-2|-|-
TGTGCCAGCAGCTTAGCGGCCTCCAGGAATGGCTACACCTTC
CASSLAASRNGYTF
>TRBV7-2|TRBJ2-1|-|many
TGTGCCAGCAGCCCCCCTAACCGCGAGCAGTTCTTC
CASSPPNREQFF
>TRBV7-2|TRBJ2-1|TRBD2|few
TGTGCCAGCAGCCAACGCACTAGCGGGGGACACAATGAGCAGTTCTTC
CASSQRTSGGHNEQFF
>TRBV30|TRBJ1-5|-|-
TGTGCCTGGCGTTTCCGACGGGGTAGCAGCAATCAGCCCCAGCATTTT
CAWRFRRGSSNQPQHF
>TRBV2|TRBJ2-6|-|-
TGTGCCAGCTTTCCGGGGGCCCTACGCTCTGGGGCCAACGTCCTGACTTTC
CASFPGALRSGANVLTF
>TRBV28|TRBJ2-3|-|-
TGTGCCAGCAGTCCAGGGATAGTCTTGTATACGCAGTATTTT
CASSPGIVLYTQYF
>TRBV9|TRBJ2-1|TRBD2|-
TGTGCCAGCAGCGCCGAACTAGCGAAAGATGAGCAGTTCTTC
CASSAELAKDEQFF
>TRBV2|TRBJ2-4|TRBD1|few
TGTGCCAGCAGTGGAATGGACAGGGGGAAAAACATTCAGTACTTC
CASSGMDRGKNIQYF
>TRBV29-1|TRBJ1-1|-|-
TGCAGCGTCGAGCGGACAATGAACACTGAAGCTTTCTTT
CSVERTMNTEAFF
>TRBV7-2|TRBJ2-7|TRBD2|-
TGTGCCAGCAGCTCCAACAGGGGGACTAGCGACGAGCAGTACTTC
CASSSNRGTSDEQYF
>TRBV7-2|TRBJ2-1|TRBD1|few
TGTGCCAGCAGACAACCGGGACAGGGAATCTCGTGGCAGTTCTTC
CASRQPGQGISWQFF
>TRBV7-2|TRBJ1-2|-|-
TGTGCCAGCGGCGAGGGGTTGGACTATGGCTACACCTTC
CASGEGLDYGYTF
>TRBV20-1|TRBJ2-2|-|few
TGCAGTGCTACGCGACAGGCTGACACCGGGGAGCTGTTTTTT
CSATRQADTGELFF
>TRBV7-9|TRBJ2-7|TRBD1|once
TGTGCCAGCAGCGGGTGGGGCGACAGGGGTTCCTCCTACGAGCAGTACTTC
CASSGWGDRGSSYEQYF
>TRBV12-3/TRBV12-4|TRBJ1-2|-|-
TGTGCCAGCAGTCCGCTCGGCACCTTC
CASSPLGTF
>TRBV24-1|TRBJ1-1|-|-
TGTGCCACCATGCCTAAGGGTCTCATGAACACTGAAGCTTTCTTT
CATMPKGLMNTEAFF
>TRBV6-2/TRBV6-3|TRBJ2-7|TRBD2|once
TGTGCCAGCAGAACCCAGCGGGGAAACTACGAGCAGTACTTC
CASRTQRGNYEQYF
>TRBV5-1|TRBJ2-1|-|-
TGCGCCAGCAGCCCGGATTTCGGGAATGAGCAGTTCTTC
CASSPDFGNEQFF
>TRBV11-1|TRBJ1-6|-|-
TGTGCCAGCAGCTTGGACTCCAGGACGAATTCACCCCTCCACTTT
CASSLDSRTNSPLHF
>TRBV20-1|TRBJ2-1|TRBD2|-
TGCAGGGTCGGAGCGGGGCCCTACAATGAGCAGTTCTTC
CRVGAGPYNEQFF
>TRBV5-1|TRBJ1-4|TRBD1|once
TGCGCCAGCAGCCGGGACAGGGGGCAAGATGAAAAACCGTTTTTT
CASSRDRGQDEKPFF
>TRBV29-1|TRBJ1-2|-|-
TGCAGCGTTGAGAAGACAAACTATGGCTACACCTTC
CSVEKTNYGYTF
>TRBV9|TRBJ2-5|-|-
TGTGCCAGCAGCCTTTGGAGGGAGCCCGAGGGGACCCAGTACTTC
CASSLWREPEGTQYF
>TRBV6-2/TRBV6-3|TRBJ2-7|-|-
TGTGCCAGCTGTTACGGAGTCTCCTACGAGCAGTACTTC
CASCYGVSYEQYF
>TRBV5-1|TRBJ2-7|TRBD1|-
TGCGCCAGCAGCAAGGGGGACAGGGGAGTTCTCGAGCAGTACTTC
CASSKGDRGVLEQYF
>TRBV4-3|TRBJ1-4|-|-
TGCGCCAGCAGCCAAGAACTCAGGAGGGGTTCTGAAAAACTGTTTTTT
CASSQELRRGSEKLFF
>TRBV6-6|TRBJ2-5|-|few
TGTGCCAGCAGGCCCCAGGGGATGGAGACCCAGTACTTC
CASRPQGMETQYF
>TRBV3-1|TRBJ2-7|-|-
TGTGCCAGCAGCGAGGTTTTGGGTTACGAGCAGTACTTC
CASSEVLGYEQYF
>TRBV20-1|TRBJ1-5|-|few
TGCAGTGCTTCCCAAAATCAGCCCCAGCATTTT
CSASQNQPQHF
>TRBV28|TRBJ2-7|TRBD1|-
TGTGCCAGCAGTCGGCTCGGGACAGGCATCTCCTACGAGCAGTACTTC
CASSRLGTGISYEQYF
>TRBV29-1|TRBJ2-2|-|-
TGCAGCGTGGCCGGGCCTCTACCCGGGGAGCTGTTTTTT
CSVAGPLPGELFF
>TRBV27|TRBJ2-1|-|-
TGTGCCACCAGCGGGTTTCGGGAGCAGTTCTTC
CATSGFREQFF
>TRBV20-1|TRBJ2-1|-|-
TGCAGTGCTAGGATCATGGAGGTAGGAGGGAATGAGCAGTTCTTC
CSARIMEVGGNEQFF
>TRBV7-3|TRBJ2-1|TRBD2|-
TGTGCCAGCGGGTATAGAAGCGGGGGGGCGAATGAGCAGTTCTTC
CASGYRSGGANEQFF
>TRBV18|TRBJ1-1|-|few
TGTGCCAGCTCCAACGGGGAGAACACTGAAGCTTTCTTT
CASSNGENTEAFF
>TRBV10-3|TRBJ1-2|TRBD1|-
TGTGCCATCAGTGAACGACAGGGGGCAATCGCTGGCTACACCTTC
CAISERQGAIAGYTF
>TRBV6-6|TRBJ1-6|-|-
TGTGCCAGTAGCCCAAATCCTATCTATAAGTCACCCCTCCACTTT
CASSPNPIYKSPLHF
>TRBV12-3/TRBV12-4|TRBJ2-5|TRBD1|-
TGTGCCAGCAGTTTGGGGACAGGGCTTGCCCAAGAGACCCAGTACTTC
CASSLGTGLAQETQYF
>TRBV20-1|TRBJ2-5|-|many
TGCAGTGCCGACCGGCTAGGCGACGGGACCCAGTACTTC
CSADRLGDGTQYF
>TRBV7-2|TRBJ1-2|TRBD1|many
TGTGCCAGCAGCTTAGGCAGGGGGGACGGCTACACCTTC
CASSLGRGDGYTF
>TRBV7-9|TRBJ1-4|-|-
TGTGCCAGCAGCCCCGACCCGCTCAAAGGGGAAAAACTGTTTTTT
CASSPDPLKGEKLFF
>TRBV7-2|TRBJ2-7|-|-
TGTGCCAGCAGCTTAGTAAGTTCAGGGCAGTACTTC
CASSLVSSGQYF